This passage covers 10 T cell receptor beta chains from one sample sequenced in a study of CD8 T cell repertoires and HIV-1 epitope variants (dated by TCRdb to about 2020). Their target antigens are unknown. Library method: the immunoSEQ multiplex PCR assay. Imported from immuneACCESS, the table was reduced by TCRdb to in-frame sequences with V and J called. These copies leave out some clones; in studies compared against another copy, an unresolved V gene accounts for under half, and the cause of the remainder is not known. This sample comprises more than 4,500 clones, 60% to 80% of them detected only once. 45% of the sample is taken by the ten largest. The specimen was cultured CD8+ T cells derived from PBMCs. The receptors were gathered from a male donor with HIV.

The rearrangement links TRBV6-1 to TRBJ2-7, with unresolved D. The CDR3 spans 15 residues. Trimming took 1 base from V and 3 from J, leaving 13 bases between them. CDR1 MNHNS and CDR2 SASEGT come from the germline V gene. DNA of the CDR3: TGTGCCAGCAGTGAAGAGGCAGGTTTTAGCTACGAGCAGTACTTC. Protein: CASSEEAGFSYEQYF.

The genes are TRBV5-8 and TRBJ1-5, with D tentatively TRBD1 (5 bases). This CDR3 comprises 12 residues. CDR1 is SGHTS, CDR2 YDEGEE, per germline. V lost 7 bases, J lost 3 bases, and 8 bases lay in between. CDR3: CASGGYNQPQHF. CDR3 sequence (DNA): TGTGCCAGCGGGGGGTACAATCAGCCCCAGCATTTT.

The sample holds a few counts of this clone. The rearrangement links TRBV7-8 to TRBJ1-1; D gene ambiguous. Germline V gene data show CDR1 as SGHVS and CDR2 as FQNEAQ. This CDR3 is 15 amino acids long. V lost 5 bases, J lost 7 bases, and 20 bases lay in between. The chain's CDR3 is CASSPGLGGVGEAFF. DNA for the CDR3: TGTGCCAGCAGCCCCGGCCTCGGTGGAGTAGGTGAAGCTTTCTTT.

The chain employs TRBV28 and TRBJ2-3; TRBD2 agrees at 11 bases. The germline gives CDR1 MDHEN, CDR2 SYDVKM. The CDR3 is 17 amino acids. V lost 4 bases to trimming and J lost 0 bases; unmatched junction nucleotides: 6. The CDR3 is CASSSLTSGTSTDTQYF. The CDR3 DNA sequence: TGTGCCAGCAGTTCCTTGACTAGCGGGACTAGCACAGATACGCAGTATTTT.

The CDR3 sequence: CASSVSGGGSGELFF. The DNA of the CDR3 is TGTGCCAGCAGCGTAAGCGGGGGTGGTTCCGGGGAGCTGTTTTTT. V is TRBV9 and J is TRBJ2-2, with 8 nucleotides matching TRBD2. CDR1 SGDLS and CDR2 YYNGEE come from the germline V gene. The CDR3 is 15 residues long. The trim removed 1 base at V and 6 bases at J, leaving 5 bases unmatched.

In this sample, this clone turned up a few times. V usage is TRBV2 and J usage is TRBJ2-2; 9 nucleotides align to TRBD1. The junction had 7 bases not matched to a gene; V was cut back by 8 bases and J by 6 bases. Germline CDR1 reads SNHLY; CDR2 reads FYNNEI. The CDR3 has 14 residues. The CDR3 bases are TGTGCCAGCGGGAGACAGGGGGTAGCCGGGGAGCTGTTTTTT. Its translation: CASGRQGVAGELFF.

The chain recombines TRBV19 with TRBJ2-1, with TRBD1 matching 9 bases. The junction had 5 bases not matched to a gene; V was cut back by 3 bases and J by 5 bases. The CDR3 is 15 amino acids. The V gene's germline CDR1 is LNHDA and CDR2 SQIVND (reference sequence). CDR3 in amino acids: CASSIGTGPNNEQFF. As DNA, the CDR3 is TGTGCCAGTAGTATCGGGACAGGGCCTAACAATGAGCAGTTCTTC.

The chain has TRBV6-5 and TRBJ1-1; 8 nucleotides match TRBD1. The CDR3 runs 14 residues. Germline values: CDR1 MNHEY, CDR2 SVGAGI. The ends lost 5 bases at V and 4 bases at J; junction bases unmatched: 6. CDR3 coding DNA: TGTGCCAGCAGTGCCCTTACAGGGGGCACTGAAGCTTTCTTT. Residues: CASSALTGGTEAFF.

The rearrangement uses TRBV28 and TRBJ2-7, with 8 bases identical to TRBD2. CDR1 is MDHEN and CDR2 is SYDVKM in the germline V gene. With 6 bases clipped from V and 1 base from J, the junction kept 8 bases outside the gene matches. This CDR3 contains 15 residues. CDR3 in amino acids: CASRLAAANSYEQYF. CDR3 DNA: TGTGCCAGCAGACTAGCGGCTGCAAATTCCTACGAGCAGTACTTC.

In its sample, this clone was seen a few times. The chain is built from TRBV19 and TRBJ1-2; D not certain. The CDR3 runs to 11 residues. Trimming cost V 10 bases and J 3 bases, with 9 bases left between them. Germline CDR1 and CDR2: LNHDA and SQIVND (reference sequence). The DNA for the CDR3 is TGTGCCACTCAGCGGTACTATGGCTACACCTTC. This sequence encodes CATQRYYGYTF.